This T cell receptor (beta chain) was obtained from a study of cytomegalovirus exposure and HLA in healthy donors. CDR1 and CDR2 (germline): SGHAT, FQNNGV. The germline V and J ends were trimmed by 1 base and 4 bases, with 17 bases remaining between them. This CDR3 comprises 16 residues. Primers for the PCR totalled 60 Vbeta and 13 Jbeta. TCRdb keeps only in-frame clones here, not all; method: immunoSEQ multiplex PCR. The sample yields around 210,000 clones, around 77% seen once. Study outcomes and limitations: Within the data, a cluster of highly shared sequence variants was likely a sequencing artifact.

A single count supports this clone. The antigen remains undetermined. The TCR comes from a woman in her 30s in good health and CMV-seronegative. J is TRBJ2-7 and V is TRBV11-2, with D possibly TRBD1 on 5 matching bases. The source material was PBMCs. CDR3 in DNA: TGTGCCAGCAGCTTAGTGTCAGCAGGGTCATCATACGAGCAGTACTTC. Its protein is CASSLVSAGSSYEQYF. Based on the CDR3 plus reference TRBV11-2 and TRBJ2-7, the full variable domain is EAGVAQSPRYKIIEKRQSVAFWCNPISGHATLYWYQQILGQGPKLLIQFQNNGVVDDSQLPKDRFSAERLKGVDSTLKIQPAKLEDSAVYLCASSLVSAGSSYEQYFGPGTRLTVT.